This TCR beta chain emerged from a study of cytomegalovirus exposure and HLA in healthy donors. Study-level information: Genetic ancestry analysis placed around 76% of the approximately 390 donors that were genotyped in the Caucasian-associated cluster.

Unrecorded immune exposure was likely among donors, who were nominally healthy when sampled. Notes on this clone: Its matching antigen is unknown.

A multiplex PCR was run with 60 Vbeta primers and 13 Jbeta primers. Assay used: immunoSEQ multiplex PCR; TCRdb lists only in-frame clones, some missing. The table has tens of thousands of clones, approximately 80% seen once. Germline V CDR1 and CDR2: SGHRS, YFSETQ. V lost 4 bases, J lost 0 bases, and 8 bases lay in between. The CDR3 has 14 amino acids. Regarding the study as a whole: The study designated 150 or so TCR beta chains cytomegalovirus-associated. For TCR beta chains, V- and J-gene trimming was later linked to a missense DCLRE1C variant.

The sequence was collected from a female donor in good health and CMV-seronegative. The sample was PBMCs. The chain recombines TRBV5-1 with TRBJ1-3; D remains ambiguous. The CDR3 sequence is CASSLSSSGNTIYF. The CDR3 DNA is TGCGCCAGCAGCCTCTCTTCCTCTGGAAACACCATATATTTT.